This T cell receptor (beta chain) was recorded in a study of shared clonotypes between healthy human individuals. In the original workflow: Filtering differed because ImmunoSEQ produced junction-only sequences that carried no quality scores. TCRdb keeps only in-frame clones here, not all; method: immunoSEQ multiplex PCR. For V, J and clone size, that table is used; D and trimming come from the DNA. The repertoire holds about 510,000 clones, with 75% to 80% as singletons. Germline V CDR1 and CDR2: SGHVS, FQNEAQ. CDR3 length: 14 residues. Sequenced material: PBMCs. The sequence derives from a woman aged 40 to 50 in good health. Some clones in this sample may be carry-over from other donors' samples. The rearrangement uses TRBV7-8 and TRBJ2-5; perhaps TRBD1 as D (6 bases). The J call may be mistaken, given a closer DNA end match to TRBJ2-7. CDR3 region: CASSPTGTNYEQYF. CDR3 DNA sequence: TGTGCCAGCAGCCCGACCGGGACAAACTACGAGCAGTACTTC.